This is a list of T cell receptor beta chains from one sample in a study of liver allograft versus peripheral blood T cells. In TCRdb, the reads were re-called with MiXCR into one record per CDR3 protein. Altogether several thousand distinct CDR3 sequences are present, approximately 16% being singletons, with the ten largest covering roughly 7.9%. These receptors came from a human patient who had a liver transplant. Some T cells may arise from the graft donor. Both conserved end residues are trimmed from each CDR3. The D gene is left open where the match is weak.

>TRBV6-5|TRBJ2-3|-
TSSYPTGTRRDTQY
>TRBV6-6|TRBJ1-6|TRBD1
AAVGQGPYNSPLH
>TRBV6-5|TRBJ1-2|-
ASSYRAGNYGYT
>TRBV20-1|TRBJ1-2|TRBD1
SAGRDSPIEGGYT
>TRBV2|TRBJ1-5|TRBD1
ASSPTGGIQPQH
>TRBV5-4|TRBJ1-3|-
ASSLGSRVGNTIY
>TRBV12-3/TRBV12-4|TRBJ2-2|-
ASSLWGRNTGELF
>TRBV5-6|TRBJ1-2|-
ASSGGGEYGYT
>TRBV19|TRBJ1-1|-
ATQGPDTEAF
>TRBV7-2|TRBJ2-3|TRBD2
ASSLRTSGGSDTQY
>TRBV29-1|TRBJ2-1|TRBD2
SVGGLAGGRNSNEQF
>TRBV6-6|TRBJ1-2|-
ASSYSRTAVPIGYT
>TRBV10-3|TRBJ1-1|-
AISAGGQVTEAF
>TRBV18|TRBJ2-3|-
ASSPPRGAVNTQY
>TRBV20-1|TRBJ1-1|-
SARWGGTEAF
>TRBV11-2|TRBJ1-6|TRBD1
ASSLAGTGDSPLH
>TRBV11-1|TRBJ1-1|-
ASSLLGGDTEAF
>TRBV6-1|TRBJ1-1|-
ASIGGRGTEAF
>TRBV3-2|TRBJ2-2|-
ASSQDDRAHTGELF
>TRBV20-1|TRBJ2-2|-
SARDYGVTGELF
>TRBV27|TRBJ1-1|-
ASSLLASNTEAF
>TRBV25-1|TRBJ1-4|TRBD1
ASSDGRGFEKLF
>TRBV6-6|TRBJ2-2|TRBD2
ASRTSGGLYTGELF
>TRBV7-9|TRBJ2-1|TRBD1
ASSYEGQKQF
>TRBV6-2/TRBV6-3|TRBJ1-1|-
ASSQDIRWAF
>TRBV18|TRBJ2-3|TRBD1
ASSSTGTGYTDTQY
>TRBV7-2|TRBJ2-2|TRBD1
ASSLRRGRNTGELF
>TRBV6-2/TRBV6-3|TRBJ2-5|-
ASSYSKETQY
>TRBV7-9|TRBJ1-1|TRBD1
ASSSRGLVNTEAF
>TRBV10-3|TRBJ2-7|TRBD1
AIREGTGRGISYEQY
>TRBV5-1|TRBJ1-4|-
ASSLVGRAGEKLF
>TRBV12-3/TRBV12-4|TRBJ1-4|-
ASSFLSGTNEKLF
>TRBV6-2/TRBV6-3|TRBJ1-1|-
ASTMGTRLNTEAF
>TRBV2|TRBJ1-2|-
ASSASYGNYGYT
>TRBV6-6|TRBJ2-2|-
ASMGGLGELF